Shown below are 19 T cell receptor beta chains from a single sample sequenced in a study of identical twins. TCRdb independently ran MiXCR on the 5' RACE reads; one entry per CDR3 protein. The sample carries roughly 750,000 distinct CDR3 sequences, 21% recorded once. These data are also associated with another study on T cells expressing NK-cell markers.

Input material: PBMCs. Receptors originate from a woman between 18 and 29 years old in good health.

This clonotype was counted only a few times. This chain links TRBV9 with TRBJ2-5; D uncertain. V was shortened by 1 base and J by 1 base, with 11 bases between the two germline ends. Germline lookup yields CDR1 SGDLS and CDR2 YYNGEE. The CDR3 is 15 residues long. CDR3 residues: CASSVSPQLQETQYF. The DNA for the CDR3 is TGTGCCAGCAGCGTATCACCACAGCTCCAAGAGACCCAGTACTTC.

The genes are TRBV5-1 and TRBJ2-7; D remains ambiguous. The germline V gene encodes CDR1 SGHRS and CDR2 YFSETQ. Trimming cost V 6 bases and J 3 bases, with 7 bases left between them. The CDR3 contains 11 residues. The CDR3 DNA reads TGCGCCAGCAAGTCCCTCTACGAGCAGTACTTC. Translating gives CASKSLYEQYF.

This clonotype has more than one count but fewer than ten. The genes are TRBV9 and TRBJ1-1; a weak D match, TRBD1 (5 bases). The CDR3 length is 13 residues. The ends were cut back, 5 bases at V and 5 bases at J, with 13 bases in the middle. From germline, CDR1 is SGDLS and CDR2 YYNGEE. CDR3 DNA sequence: TGTGCCAGCAGTCCCACGACAGCGACTGAAGCTTTCTTT. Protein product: CASSPTTATEAFF.

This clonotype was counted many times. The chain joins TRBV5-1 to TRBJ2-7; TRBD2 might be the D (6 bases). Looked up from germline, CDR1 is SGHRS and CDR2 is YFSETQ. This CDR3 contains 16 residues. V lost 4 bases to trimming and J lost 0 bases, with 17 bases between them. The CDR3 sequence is CASSASLSGGSYEQYF. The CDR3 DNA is TGCGCCAGCAGCGCCAGTCTCTCCGGGGGCTCCTACGAGCAGTACTTC.

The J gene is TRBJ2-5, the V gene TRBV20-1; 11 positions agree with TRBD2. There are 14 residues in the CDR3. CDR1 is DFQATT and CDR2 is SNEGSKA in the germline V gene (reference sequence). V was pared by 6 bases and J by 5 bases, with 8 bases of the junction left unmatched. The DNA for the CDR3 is TGCAGTGCAAAACTAGCGGGGGTGGTGGAGACCCAGTACTTC. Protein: CSAKLAGVVETQYF.

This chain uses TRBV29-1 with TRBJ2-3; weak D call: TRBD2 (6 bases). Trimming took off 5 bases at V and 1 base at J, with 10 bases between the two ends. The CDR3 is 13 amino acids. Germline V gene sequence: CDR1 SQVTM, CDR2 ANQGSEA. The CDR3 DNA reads TGCAGCGTTTTAAGGGAGGGCACAGATACGCAGTATTTT. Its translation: CSVLREGTDTQYF.

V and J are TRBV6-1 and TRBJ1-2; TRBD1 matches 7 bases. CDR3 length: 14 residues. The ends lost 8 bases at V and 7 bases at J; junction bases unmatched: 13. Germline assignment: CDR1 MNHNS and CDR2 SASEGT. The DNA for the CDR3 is TGTGCCAGCGAGGGACAGACTATTAATGGTGGCTACACCTTC. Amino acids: CASEGQTINGGYTF.

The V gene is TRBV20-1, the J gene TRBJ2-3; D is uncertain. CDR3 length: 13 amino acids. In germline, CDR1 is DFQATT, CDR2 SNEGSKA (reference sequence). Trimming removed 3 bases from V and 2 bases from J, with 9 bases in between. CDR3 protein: CSASHENTDTQYF. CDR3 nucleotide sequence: TGCAGTGCTAGCCACGAAAACACAGATACGCAGTATTTT.

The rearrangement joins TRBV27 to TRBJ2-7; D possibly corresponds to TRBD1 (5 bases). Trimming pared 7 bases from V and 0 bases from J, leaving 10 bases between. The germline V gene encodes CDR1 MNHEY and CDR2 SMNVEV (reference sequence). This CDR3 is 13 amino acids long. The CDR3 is CASNGQGSYEQYF. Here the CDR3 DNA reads TGTGCCAGCAATGGACAAGGCTCCTACGAGCAGTACTTC.

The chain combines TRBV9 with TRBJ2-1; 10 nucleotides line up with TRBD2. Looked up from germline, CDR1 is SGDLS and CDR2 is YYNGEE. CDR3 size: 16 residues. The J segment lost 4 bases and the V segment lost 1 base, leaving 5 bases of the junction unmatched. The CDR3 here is CASSVRPSGGYNEQFF. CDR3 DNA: TGTGCCAGCAGCGTAAGGCCTAGCGGGGGATACAATGAGCAGTTCTTC.

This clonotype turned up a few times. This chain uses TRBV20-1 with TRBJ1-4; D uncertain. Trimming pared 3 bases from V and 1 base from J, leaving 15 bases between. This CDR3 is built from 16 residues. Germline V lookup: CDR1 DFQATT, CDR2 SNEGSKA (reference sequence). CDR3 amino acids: CSASFGGSRTNEKLFF. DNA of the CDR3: TGCAGTGCTAGTTTCGGCGGATCTAGAACTAATGAAAAACTGTTTTTT.

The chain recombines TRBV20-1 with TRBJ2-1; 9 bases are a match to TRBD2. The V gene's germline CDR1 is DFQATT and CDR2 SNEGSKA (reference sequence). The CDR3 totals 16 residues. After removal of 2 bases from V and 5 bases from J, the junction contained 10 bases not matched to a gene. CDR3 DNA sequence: TGCAGTGCTAGATACCCCCCTAGCGGGGAAAACAATGAGCAGTTCTTC. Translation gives CSARYPPSGENNEQFF.

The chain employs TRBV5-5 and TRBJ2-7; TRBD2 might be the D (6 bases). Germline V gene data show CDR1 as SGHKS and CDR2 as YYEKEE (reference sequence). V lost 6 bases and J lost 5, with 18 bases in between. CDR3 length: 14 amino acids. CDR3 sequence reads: CASILGGMSDEQYF. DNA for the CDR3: TGTGCCAGCATCTTAGGAGGGATGTCCGACGAGCAGTACTTC.

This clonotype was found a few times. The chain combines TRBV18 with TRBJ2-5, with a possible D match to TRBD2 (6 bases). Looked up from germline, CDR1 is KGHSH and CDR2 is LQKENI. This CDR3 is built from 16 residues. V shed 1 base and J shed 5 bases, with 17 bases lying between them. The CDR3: CASSPLRSGSSETQYF. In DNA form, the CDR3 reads TGTGCCAGCTCACCACTCCGATCCGGGAGCAGCGAGACCCAGTACTTC.

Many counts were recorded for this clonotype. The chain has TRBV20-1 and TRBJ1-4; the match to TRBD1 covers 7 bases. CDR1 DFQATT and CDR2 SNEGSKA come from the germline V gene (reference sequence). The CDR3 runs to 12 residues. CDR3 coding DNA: TGCAGCAATAGCCGGGACAGTGAAAAACTGTTTTTT. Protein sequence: CSNSRDSEKLFF.

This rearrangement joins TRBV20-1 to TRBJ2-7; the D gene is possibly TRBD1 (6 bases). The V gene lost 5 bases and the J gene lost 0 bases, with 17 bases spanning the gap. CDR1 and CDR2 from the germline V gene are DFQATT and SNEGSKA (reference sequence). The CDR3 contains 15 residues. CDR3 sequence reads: CSAGDGQKSSYEQYF. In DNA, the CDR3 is TGCAGTGCTGGGGACGGACAGAAGAGCTCCTACGAGCAGTACTTC.

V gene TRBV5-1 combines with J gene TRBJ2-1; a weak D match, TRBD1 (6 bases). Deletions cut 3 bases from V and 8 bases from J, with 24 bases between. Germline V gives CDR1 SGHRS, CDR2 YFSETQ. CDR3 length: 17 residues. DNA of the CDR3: TGCGCCAGCAGCTCTCAGCTCGGGACATTCGGTACCCATGAGCAGTTCTTC. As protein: CASSSQLGTFGTHEQFF.

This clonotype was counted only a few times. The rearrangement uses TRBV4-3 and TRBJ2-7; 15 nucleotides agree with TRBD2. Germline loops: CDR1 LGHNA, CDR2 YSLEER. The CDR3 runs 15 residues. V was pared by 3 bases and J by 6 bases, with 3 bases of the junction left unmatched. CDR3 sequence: CASSHRTSGRGEQYF. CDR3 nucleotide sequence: TGCGCCAGCAGCCACCGGACTAGCGGGAGGGGCGAGCAGTACTTC.

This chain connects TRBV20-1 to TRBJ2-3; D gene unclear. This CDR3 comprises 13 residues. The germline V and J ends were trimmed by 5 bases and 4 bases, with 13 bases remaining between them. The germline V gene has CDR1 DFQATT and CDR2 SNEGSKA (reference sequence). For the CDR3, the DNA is TGCAGTGCTCCCGAGCAGTACGCAGATACGCAGTATTTT. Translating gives CSAPEQYADTQYF.